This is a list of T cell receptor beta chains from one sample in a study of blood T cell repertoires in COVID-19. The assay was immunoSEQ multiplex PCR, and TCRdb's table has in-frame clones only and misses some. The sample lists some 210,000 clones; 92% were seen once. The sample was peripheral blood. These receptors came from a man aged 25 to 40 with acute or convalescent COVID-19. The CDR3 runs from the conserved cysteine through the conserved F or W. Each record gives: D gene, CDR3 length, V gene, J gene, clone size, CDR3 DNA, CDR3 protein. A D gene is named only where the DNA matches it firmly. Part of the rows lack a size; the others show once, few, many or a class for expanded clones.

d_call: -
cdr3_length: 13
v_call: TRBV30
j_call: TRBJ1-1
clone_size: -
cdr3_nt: TGTGCCTGGAGTGTATTCCGGGACACTGAAGCTTTCTTT
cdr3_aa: CAWSVFRDTEAFF

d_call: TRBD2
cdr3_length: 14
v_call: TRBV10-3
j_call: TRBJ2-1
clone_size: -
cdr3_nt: TGTGCCATCAACGGGGGGGCCGGTGATAATGAGCAGTTCTTC
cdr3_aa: CAINGGAGDNEQFF

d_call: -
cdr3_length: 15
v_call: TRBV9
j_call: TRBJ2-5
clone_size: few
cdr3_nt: TGTGCCAGCAGCGTAGTGGGGACAAGACAAGAGACCCAGTACTTC
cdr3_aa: CASSVVGTRQETQYF

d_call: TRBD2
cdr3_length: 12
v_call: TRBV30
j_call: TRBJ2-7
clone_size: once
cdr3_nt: TGTGCCGGGACTAGCGGCTCCTACGAGCAGTACTTC
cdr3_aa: CAGTSGSYEQYF

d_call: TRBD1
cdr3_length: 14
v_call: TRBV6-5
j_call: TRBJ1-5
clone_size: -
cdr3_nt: TGTGCCAGCAGAAGGACAGGGAGCAATCAGCCCCAGCATTTT
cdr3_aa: CASRRTGSNQPQHF

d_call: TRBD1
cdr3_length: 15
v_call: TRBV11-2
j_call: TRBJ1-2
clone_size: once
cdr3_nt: TGTGCCAGCAGCCGGTCACTCGACAGGGATTATGGCTACACCTTC
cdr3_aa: CASSRSLDRDYGYTF

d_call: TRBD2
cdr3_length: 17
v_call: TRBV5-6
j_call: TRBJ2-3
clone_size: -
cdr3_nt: TGTGCCAGCAGCTCCCGGACTAGCGGGGGGTTCACAGATACGCAGTATTTT
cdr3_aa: CASSSRTSGGFTDTQYF

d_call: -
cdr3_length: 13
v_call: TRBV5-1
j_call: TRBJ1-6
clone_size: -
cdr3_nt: TGCGCCAGCAGCCAAGGCGGGAATTCACCCCTCCACTTT
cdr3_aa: CASSQGGNSPLHF

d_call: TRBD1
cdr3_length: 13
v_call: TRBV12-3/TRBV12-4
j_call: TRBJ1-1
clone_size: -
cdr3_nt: TGTGCCAGCAGCTCACCAGGGGGCACTGAAGCTTTCTTT
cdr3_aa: CASSSPGGTEAFF

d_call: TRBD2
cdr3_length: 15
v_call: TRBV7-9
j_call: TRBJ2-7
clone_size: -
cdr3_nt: TGTGCCAGCAGCCCAGAAGCGGGAAAGACCTACGAGCAGTACTTC
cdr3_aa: CASSPEAGKTYEQYF

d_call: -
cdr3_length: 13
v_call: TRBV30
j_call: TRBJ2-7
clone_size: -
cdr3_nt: TGTGCCTGTGCCCGGGGGGCGGCATACGAGCAGTACTTC
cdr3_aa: CACARGAAYEQYF

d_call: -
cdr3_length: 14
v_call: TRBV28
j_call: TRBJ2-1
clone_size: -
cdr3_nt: TGTGCCAGCACGAGTATTAGCGCCTACAATGAGCAGTTCTTC
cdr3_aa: CASTSISAYNEQFF

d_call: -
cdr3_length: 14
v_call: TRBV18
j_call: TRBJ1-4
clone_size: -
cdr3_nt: TGTGCCAGCTCACGCGGTACAACTAATGAAAAACTGTTTTTT
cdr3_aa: CASSRGTTNEKLFF

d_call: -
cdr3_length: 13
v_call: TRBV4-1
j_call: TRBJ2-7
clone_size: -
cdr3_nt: TGCGCCAGCAGCGGGGACTTTACCTACGAGCAGTACTTC
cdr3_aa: CASSGDFTYEQYF

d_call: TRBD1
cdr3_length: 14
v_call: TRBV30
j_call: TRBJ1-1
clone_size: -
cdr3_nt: TGTGCCTGGAGCCTGGGACAGGGAAACACTGAAGCTTTCTTT
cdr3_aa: CAWSLGQGNTEAFF

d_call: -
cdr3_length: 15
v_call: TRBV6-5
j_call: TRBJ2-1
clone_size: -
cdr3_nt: TGTGCCAGCAGTAGTAGCGGCTCTACTTACAATGAGCAGTTCTTC
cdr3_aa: CASSSSGSTYNEQFF

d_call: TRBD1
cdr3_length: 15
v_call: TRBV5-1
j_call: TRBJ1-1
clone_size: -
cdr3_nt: TGCGCCAGCAGCCCCCAGGACAGGGTGAACACTGAAGCTTTCTTT
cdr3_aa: CASSPQDRVNTEAFF

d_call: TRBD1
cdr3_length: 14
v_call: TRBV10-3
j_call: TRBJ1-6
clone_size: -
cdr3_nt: TGTGCCATCAGTGACAGACAGGGGAATTCACCCCTCCACTTT
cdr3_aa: CAISDRQGNSPLHF

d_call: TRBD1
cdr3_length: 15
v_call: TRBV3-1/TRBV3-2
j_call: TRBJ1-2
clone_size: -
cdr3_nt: TGTGCCAGCAGCCGCCGGACAGGGGGTAACTATGGCTACACCTTC
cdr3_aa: CASSRRTGGNYGYTF

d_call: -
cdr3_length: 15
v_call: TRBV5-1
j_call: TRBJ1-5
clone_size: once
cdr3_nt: TGCGCCAGCAGCTTGGAAGGGGCGAACAATCAGCCCCAGCATTTT
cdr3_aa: CASSLEGANNQPQHF

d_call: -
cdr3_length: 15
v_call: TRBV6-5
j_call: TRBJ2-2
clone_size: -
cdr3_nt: TGTGCCAGCAGGCTGACTAGTGTTTCCCCCGGGGAGCTGTTTTTT
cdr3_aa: CASRLTSVSPGELFF

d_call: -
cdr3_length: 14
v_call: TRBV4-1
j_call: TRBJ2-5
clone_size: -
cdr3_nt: TGCGCCAGCAGCCAAGTTTACAGGGTGGAGACCCAGTACTTC
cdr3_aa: CASSQVYRVETQYF

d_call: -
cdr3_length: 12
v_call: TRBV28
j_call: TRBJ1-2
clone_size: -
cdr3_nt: TGTGCCAGCAGTTTAGTAGGGGCCGGCTACACCTTC
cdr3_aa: CASSLVGAGYTF

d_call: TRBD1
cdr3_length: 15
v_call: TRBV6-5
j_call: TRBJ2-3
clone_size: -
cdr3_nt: TGTGCCAGCAGAGCGACAGGGGGGTTCACAGATACGCAGTATTTT
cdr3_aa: CASRATGGFTDTQYF

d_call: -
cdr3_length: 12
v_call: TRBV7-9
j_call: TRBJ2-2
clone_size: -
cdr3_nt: TGTGCCAGCAGCCCCGGGGACGGGGAGCTGTTTTTT
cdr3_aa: CASSPGDGELFF

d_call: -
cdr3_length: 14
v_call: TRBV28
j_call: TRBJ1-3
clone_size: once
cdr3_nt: TGTGCCAGCAGTTCAACAGCCTCTGGAAACACCATATATTTT
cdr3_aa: CASSSTASGNTIYF

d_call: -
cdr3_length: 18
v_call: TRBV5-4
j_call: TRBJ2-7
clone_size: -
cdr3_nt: TGTGCCAGCAGCCCGCACGCGGGTATGGGCGGAAAAAACTACGAGCAGTACTTC
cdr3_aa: CASSPHAGMGGKNYEQYF

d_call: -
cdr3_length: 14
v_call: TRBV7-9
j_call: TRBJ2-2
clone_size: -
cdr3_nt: TGTGCCAGCTCTCCGACAAGGAACACCGGGGAGCTGTTTTTT
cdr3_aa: CASSPTRNTGELFF

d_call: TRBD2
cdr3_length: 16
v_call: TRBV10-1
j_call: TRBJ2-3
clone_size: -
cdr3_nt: TGCGCCAGCAGTGTCGGGACTAGCGGGAGCGGCAATACGCAGTATTTT
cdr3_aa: CASSVGTSGSGNTQYF

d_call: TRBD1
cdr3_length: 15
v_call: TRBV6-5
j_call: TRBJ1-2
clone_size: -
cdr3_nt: TGTGCCAGCAGCGGACAGGGGGGAGATGGCTATGGCTACACCTTC
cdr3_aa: CASSGQGGDGYGYTF

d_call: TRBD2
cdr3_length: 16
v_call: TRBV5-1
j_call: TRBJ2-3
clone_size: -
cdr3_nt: TGCGCCAGCAGCTTGGTATCCGGGGGGAACACAGATACGCAGTATTTT
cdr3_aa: CASSLVSGGNTDTQYF

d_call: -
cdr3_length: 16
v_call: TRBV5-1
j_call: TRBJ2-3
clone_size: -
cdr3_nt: TGCGCCAGCAGCTGGAGTACTCTAACATTCACAGATACGCAGTATTTT
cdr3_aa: CASSWSTLTFTDTQYF

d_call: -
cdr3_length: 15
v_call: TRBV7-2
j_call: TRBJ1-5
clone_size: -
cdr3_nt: TGTGCCAGCAGCTTGTCCGGCGGAAGCAATCAGCCCCAGCATTTT
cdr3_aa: CASSLSGGSNQPQHF

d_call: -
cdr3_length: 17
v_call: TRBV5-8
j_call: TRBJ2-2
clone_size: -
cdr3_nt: TGTGCCAGCAGCTTGCCGGCGGGGGCCCGGGGCACCGGGGAGCTGTTTTTT
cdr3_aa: CASSLPAGARGTGELFF

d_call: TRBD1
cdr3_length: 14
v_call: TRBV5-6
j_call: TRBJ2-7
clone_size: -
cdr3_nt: TGTGCCAGCAGCTTGATTGGACAGGGTAGAGAGCAGTACTTC
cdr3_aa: CASSLIGQGREQYF

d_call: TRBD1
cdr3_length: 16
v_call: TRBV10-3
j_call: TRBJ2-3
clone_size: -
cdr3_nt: TGTGCCATCAGCCGAGGGGGCTCAGGCCCGCCAGATACGCAGTATTTT
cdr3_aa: CAISRGGSGPPDTQYF

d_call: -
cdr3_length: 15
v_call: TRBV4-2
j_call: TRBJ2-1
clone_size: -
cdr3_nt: TGTGCCAGCAGCCAAGATAGTCCCTTCTACAATGAGCAGTTCTTC
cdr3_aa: CASSQDSPFYNEQFF

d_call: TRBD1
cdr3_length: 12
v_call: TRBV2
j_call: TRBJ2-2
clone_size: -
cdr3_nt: TGTGCCAGACAGGGGGAAGTCGGGGAGCTGTTTTTT
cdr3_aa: CARQGEVGELFF

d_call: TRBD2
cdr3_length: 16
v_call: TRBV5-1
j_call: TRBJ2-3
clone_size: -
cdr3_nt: TGCGCCAGCAGCTTGTCCCAGCGGGGGTACACAGATACGCAGTATTTT
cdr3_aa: CASSLSQRGYTDTQYF

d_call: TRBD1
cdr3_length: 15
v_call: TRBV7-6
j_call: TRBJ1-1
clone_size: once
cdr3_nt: TGTGCCAGCAGCTTACTACAGGGGTCGAACACTGAAGCTTTCTTT
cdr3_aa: CASSLLQGSNTEAFF

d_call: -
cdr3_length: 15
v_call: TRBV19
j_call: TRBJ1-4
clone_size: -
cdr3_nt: TGTGCCAGTAGTATACGTAAGGGGGCTAATGAAAAACTGTTTTTT
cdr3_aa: CASSIRKGANEKLFF

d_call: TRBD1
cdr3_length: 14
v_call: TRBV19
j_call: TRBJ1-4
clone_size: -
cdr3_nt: TGTGCCAGTAGCCCGACAGGGGCTAGAGAAAAACTGTTTTTT
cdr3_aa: CASSPTGAREKLFF

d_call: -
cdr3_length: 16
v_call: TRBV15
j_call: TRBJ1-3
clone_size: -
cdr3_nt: TGTGCCACCAGCAGAGATTACAGGTTCTCTGGAAACACCATATATTTT
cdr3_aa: CATSRDYRFSGNTIYF

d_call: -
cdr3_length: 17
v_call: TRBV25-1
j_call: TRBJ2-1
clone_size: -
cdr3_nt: TGTGCCAGCAGTCCCCCCCACTTAAGCCCCTCCTACAATGAGCAGTTCTTC
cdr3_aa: CASSPPHLSPSYNEQFF

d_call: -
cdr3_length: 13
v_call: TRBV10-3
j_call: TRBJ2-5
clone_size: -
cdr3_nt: TGTGCCATCAGTGACTTTGGCAGGGAGACCCAGTACTTC
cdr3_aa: CAISDFGRETQYF

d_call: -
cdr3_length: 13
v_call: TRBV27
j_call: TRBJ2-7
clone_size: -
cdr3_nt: TGTGCCAGCAGTCTAACTAGGGCTCGTGAGCAGTACTTC
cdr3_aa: CASSLTRAREQYF

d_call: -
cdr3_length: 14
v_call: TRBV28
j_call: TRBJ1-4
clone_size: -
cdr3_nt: TGTGCCAGCAGTTTACGGGCACAGGCTGAAAAACTGTTTTTT
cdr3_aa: CASSLRAQAEKLFF

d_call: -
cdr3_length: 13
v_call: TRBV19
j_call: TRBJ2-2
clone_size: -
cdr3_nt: TGTGCCACCCAGGGGGGTCACACCGGGGAGCTGTTTTTT
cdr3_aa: CATQGGHTGELFF

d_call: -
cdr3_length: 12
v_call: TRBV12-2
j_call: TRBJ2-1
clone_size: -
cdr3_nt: TGTGCAAGTCGCTTACGGGGTAATGAGCAGTTCTTC
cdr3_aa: CASRLRGNEQFF

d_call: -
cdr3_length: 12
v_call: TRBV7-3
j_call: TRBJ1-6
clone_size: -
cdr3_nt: TGTGCCAGCAGCTCGGGGAATTCACCCCTCCACTTT
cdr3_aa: CASSSGNSPLHF

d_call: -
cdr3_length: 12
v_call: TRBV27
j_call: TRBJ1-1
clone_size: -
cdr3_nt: TGTGCCAGCAGGAGGGGAGGCACTGAAGCTTTCTTT
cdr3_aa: CASRRGGTEAFF

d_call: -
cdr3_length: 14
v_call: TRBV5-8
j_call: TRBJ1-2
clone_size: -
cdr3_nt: TGTGCCAGCAGCTTGCAGGGGTTGGTCTATGGCTACACCTTC
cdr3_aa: CASSLQGLVYGYTF

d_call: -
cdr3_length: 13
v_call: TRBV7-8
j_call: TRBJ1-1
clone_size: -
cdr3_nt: TGTGCCAGCAGCGCCGGAGGTGGCACTGAAGCTTTCTTT
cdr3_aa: CASSAGGGTEAFF

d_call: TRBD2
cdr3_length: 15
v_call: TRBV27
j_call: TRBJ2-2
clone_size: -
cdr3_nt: TGTGCCAGCAGTTTTTTCGCGGGAGACACCGGGGAGCTGTTTTTT
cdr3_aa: CASSFFAGDTGELFF